The 11 T cell receptor beta chains listed next were all sequenced from one sample in a study of PD-1 blockade in mismatch repair-deficient tumors. Using immunoSEQ multiplex PCR, the repertoire was profiled, and TCRdb retains in-frame clones only, with some absent. This table holds over 100,000 clones, more than 60% found once. This specimen consisted of peripheral blood, obtained approximately 60 weeks after starting pembrolizumab. These receptors all come from an adult with mismatch repair-deficient cancer.

The rearrangement links TRBV5-1 to TRBJ2-3; no reliable D call. V lost 0 bases to trimming and J lost 1 base, with 9 bases between them. Germline CDR1 is SGHRS and CDR2 is YFSETQ. The CDR3 runs to 15 residues. The chain's CDR3 is CASSLAVKGTDTQYF. The CDR3 region has the DNA TGCGCCAGCAGCTTGGCCGTCAAGGGCACAGATACGCAGTATTTT. Looking up the rest from reference TRBV5-1 and TRBJ2-3 gives the full variable domain: KAGVTQTPRYLIKTRGQQVTLSCSPISGHRSVSWYQQTPGQGLQFLFEYFSETQRNKGNFPGRFSGRQFSNSRSEMNVSTLELGDSALYLCASSLAVKGTDTQYFGPGTRLTVL.

Only one count was recorded for this clone. The chain uses TRBV19 and TRBJ1-1; 8 bases agree with TRBD1. Germline V gene lookup returns CDR1 LNHDA and CDR2 SQIVND (reference sequence). CDR3 length equals 15 residues. V was pared by 5 bases and J by 0 bases, with 5 bases of the junction left unmatched. The CDR3 DNA sequence: TGTGCCAGTAGTTCCAACAGGGGGATGAACACTGAAGCTTTCTTT. Amino acid sequence: CASSSNRGMNTEAFF.

This chain joins TRBV6-1 and TRBJ1-1, with D possibly matching TRBD1 (5 bases). V lost 1 base, J lost 3 bases, and 6 bases lay in between. This CDR3 has 13 amino acids. The V gene's germline CDR1 is MNHNS and CDR2 SASEGT. The CDR3 DNA is TGTGCCAGCAGTGAAGTGGGGGACACTGAAGCTTTCTTT. Residues: CASSEVGDTEAFF.

This clone was recorded at least ten times. This rearrangement joins TRBV5-6 to TRBJ2-2; no clear D. This CDR3 has 15 residues. V lost 0 bases and J 4 bases, leaving 10 bases between the germline ends. Germline lookup yields CDR1 SGHDT and CDR2 YYEEEE. The CDR3 is CASSLARVFTGELFF. For the CDR3, the DNA is TGTGCCAGCAGCTTGGCCAGAGTTTTCACCGGGGAGCTGTTTTTT.

The J gene is TRBJ2-2, the V gene TRBV5-1; 11 bases are shared with TRBD2. V lost 4 bases and J lost 4; bases outside the gene matches: 9. This CDR3 contains 17 residues. CDR1 and CDR2 (germline): SGHRS, YFSETQ. The DNA of the CDR3 is TGCGCCAGCAGCCACGATAGCGGGAGGGCCGTCACCGGGGAGCTGTTTTTT. It specifies CASSHDSGRAVTGELFF.

The chain couples TRBV7-3 to TRBJ2-1, with 9 bases that match TRBD2. Germline loops: CDR1 SGHTA, CDR2 FQGTGA. The CDR3 spans 16 residues. V gave up 1 base and J gave up 3 bases; unmatched junction bases: 4. The CDR3 nucleotides read TGTGCCAGCAGCTTAAAAGCGGGAGGTATCTACAATGAGCAGTTCTTC. It yields the protein CASSLKAGGIYNEQFF.

This chain links TRBV10-2 with TRBJ1-1; TRBD1 matches 8 bases. The V gene end was trimmed by 2 bases and the J gene end by 0 bases; junction bases not matched to a gene: 2. Germline CDR1 WSHSY, CDR2 SAAADI. This CDR3 is built from 15 residues. The CDR3 here is CASSEQGQVNTEAFF. CDR3 sequence (DNA): TGCGCCAGCAGTGAGCAGGGACAGGTGAACACTGAAGCTTTCTTT.

The rearrangement joins TRBV18 to TRBJ2-5, with D unclear. Germline V gene lookup returns CDR1 KGHSH and CDR2 LQKENI. This CDR3 spans 13 amino acids. V was cut by 3 bases and J by 1 base, with 6 bases left in between. As DNA, the CDR3 is TGTGCCAGCTCACCGCCTTCCCAAGAGACCCAGTACTTC. As protein: CASSPPSQETQYF.

This clone was counted a single time. This sequence joins TRBV19 and TRBJ2-7; 8 bases align to TRBD2. This CDR3 contains 16 residues. Looked up from germline, CDR1 is LNHDA and CDR2 is SQIVND (reference sequence). V lost 6 bases, J lost 0 bases, and 10 bases stayed unmatched. CDR3 sequence: CASSTRAAGGSYEQYF. The DNA of the CDR3 is TGTGCCAGTAGCACTAGGGCCGCGGGGGGCTCCTACGAGCAGTACTTC.

This sequence joins TRBV11-2 and TRBJ2-3, with 8 positions matching TRBD2. V was pared by 5 bases and J by 4 bases, with 11 bases of the junction left unmatched. The CDR3 sequence is 16 residues long. The V gene's germline CDR1 is SGHAT and CDR2 FQNNGV. In DNA, the CDR3 is TGTGCCAGCAGCCCTCTAGCGGGTCTCGTGGCAGATACGCAGTATTTT. Translation gives CASSPLAGLVADTQYF.

J is TRBJ1-5 and V is TRBV6-5; D is uncertain. CDR3 length: 13 amino acids. The germline V gene encodes CDR1 MNHEY and CDR2 SVGAGI. V dropped 6 bases and J dropped 4 bases, with 10 bases sitting between them. The CDR3 nucleotides are TGTGCCAGCAGGGAAATGAGGAATCAGCCCCAGCATTTT. It is translated as CASREMRNQPQHF.